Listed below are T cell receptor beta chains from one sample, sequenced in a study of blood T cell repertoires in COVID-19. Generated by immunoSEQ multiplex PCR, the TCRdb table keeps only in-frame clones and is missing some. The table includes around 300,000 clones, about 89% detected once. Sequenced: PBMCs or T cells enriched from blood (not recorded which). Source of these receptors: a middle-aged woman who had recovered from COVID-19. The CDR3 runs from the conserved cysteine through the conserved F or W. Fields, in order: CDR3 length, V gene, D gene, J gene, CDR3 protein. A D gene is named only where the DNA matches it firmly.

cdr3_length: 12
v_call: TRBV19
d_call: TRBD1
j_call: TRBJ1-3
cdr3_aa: CASSVQQGTAVF

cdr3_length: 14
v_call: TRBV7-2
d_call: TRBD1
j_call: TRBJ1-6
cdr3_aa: CASRPATGGSPLHF

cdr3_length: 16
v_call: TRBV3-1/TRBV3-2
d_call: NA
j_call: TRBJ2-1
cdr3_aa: CASSQDLGRVGNEQFF

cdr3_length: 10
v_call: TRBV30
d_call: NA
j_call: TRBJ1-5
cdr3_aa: CAWSVLPQHF

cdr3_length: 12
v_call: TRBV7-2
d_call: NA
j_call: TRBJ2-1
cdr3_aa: CASSLGPREQFF

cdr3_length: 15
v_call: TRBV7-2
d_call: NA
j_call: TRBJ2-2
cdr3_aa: CASSLGPGGTGELFF

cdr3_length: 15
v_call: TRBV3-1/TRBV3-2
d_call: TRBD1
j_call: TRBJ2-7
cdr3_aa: CASSASGTGKYEQYF

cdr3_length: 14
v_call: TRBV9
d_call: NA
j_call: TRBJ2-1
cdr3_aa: CASSLSGAGSEQFF

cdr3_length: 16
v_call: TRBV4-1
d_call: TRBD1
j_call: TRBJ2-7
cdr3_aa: CASSQDINRGLNEQYF

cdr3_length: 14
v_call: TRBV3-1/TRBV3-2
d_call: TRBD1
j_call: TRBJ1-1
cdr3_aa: CASSLLRDSTEAFF

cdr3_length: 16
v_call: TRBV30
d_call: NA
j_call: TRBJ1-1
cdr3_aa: CAWSKGLTTMNTEAFF

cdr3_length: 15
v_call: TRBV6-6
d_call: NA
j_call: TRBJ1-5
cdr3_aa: CASSYDKKGNQPQHF

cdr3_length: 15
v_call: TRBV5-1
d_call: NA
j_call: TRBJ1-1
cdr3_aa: CASSGGGARNTEAFF

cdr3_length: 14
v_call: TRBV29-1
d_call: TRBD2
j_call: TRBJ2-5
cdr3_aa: CSVGPRVAGETQYF

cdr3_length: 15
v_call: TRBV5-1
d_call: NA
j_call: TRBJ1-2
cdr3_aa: CASSWAGADFGSKTF

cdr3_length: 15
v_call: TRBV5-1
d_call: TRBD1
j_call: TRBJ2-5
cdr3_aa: CASIKTGTVKETQYF

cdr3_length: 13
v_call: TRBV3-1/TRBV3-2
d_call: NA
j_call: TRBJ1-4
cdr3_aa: CASKGARNEKLFF

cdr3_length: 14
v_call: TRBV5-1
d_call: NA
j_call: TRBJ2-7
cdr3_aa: CASSLNESPDKQYF

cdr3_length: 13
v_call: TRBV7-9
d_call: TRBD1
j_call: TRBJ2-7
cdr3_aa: CASSFPDRGEQYF

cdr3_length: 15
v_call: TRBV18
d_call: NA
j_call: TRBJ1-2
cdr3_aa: CASSPATGGNYGYTF

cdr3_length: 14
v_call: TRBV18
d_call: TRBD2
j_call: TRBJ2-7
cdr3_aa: CASSPPGTGGEQYF

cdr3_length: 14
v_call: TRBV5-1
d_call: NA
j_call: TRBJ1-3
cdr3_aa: CASSLDPAGNTIYF

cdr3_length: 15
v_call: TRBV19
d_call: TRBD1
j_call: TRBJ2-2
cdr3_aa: CASSIQGANTGELFF

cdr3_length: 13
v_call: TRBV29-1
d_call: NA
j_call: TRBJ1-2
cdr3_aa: CSAFRAVDYGYTF